This record looks at one T cell receptor beta chain sequence and its context. RNA transcripts gave rise to amplified TCR beta CDR3 regions. A set of HTBI primers served as the primers for a first-round RT-PCR of the TCR CDR3. MiXCR, run by TCRdb on the multiplex PCR reads, gives a single entry per CDR3 protein. The sample lists a few hundred thousand distinct CDR3 sequences; less than 20% were seen once. This entry is derived from a study of T cells in Graves' hyperthyroidism and ophthalmopathy. Across the study: Before treatment of any kind, peripheral blood was taken at initial diagnosis.

Germline V gene sequence: CDR1 LNHDA, CDR2 SQIVND (reference sequence). Trimming removed 4 bases at V and 0 bases at J, with 10 bases between. There are 14 residues in the CDR3. J is TRBJ2-7 and V is TRBV19; weak D call: TRBD1 (6 bases). The sequenced sample consisted of blood. This clonotype was sampled from a young woman with Graves' hyperthyroidism. The CDR3 DNA sequence: TGTGCCAGTAGTACCCGGGACAACTCCTACGAGCAGTACTTC. Its translation: CASSTRDNSYEQYF.